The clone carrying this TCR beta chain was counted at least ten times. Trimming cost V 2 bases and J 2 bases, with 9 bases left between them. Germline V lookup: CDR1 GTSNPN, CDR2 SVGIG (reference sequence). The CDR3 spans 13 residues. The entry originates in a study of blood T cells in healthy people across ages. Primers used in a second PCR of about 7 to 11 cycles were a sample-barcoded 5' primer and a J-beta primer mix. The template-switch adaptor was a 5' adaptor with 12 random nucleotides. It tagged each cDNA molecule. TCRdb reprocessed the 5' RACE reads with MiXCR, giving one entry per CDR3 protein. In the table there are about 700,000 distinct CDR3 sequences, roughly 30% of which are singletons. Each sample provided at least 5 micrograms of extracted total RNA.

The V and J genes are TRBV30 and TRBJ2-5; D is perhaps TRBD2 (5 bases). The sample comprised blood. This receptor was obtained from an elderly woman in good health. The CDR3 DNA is TGTGCCTGGAGTTTACTAGTACAAGAGACCCAGTACTTC. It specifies CAWSLLVQETQYF.